This is a list of T cell receptor beta chains from one sample in a study of blood T cell repertoires in COVID-19. Profiling relied on immunoSEQ multiplex PCR, and the TCRdb table lists in-frame clones only, not all of them. The sample records tens of thousands of clones, about 79% being singletons. The sample taken for sequencing was peripheral blood. These receptor sequences come from an older woman with acute or convalescent COVID-19. The CDR3 runs from the conserved cysteine through the conserved F or W. A D gene is named only where the DNA matches it firmly. Clone size is shown for a subset of rows, as once, few, many or a class of expanded clone.

D gene	V gene	J gene	clone size	CDR3 protein	CDR3 DNA
TRBD1	TRBV24-1	TRBJ2-1	-	CATSDFQGEKNEQFF	TGTGCCACCAGTGATTTCCAGGGGGAGAAGAATGAGCAGTTCTTC
-	TRBV6-1	TRBJ2-3	few	CASSERTSRDTQYF	TGTGCCAGCAGTGAAAGAACTAGCAGAGATACGCAGTATTTT
TRBD1	TRBV7-3	TRBJ2-7	-	CASSSGTGAKEQYF	TGTGCCAGCAGCTCCGGGACAGGGGCTAAGGAGCAGTACTTC
TRBD2	TRBV2	TRBJ2-7	few	CASSLGGGTYEQYF	TGTGCCAGCAGTCTCGGGGGAGGGACCTACGAGCAGTACTTC
-	TRBV5-1	TRBJ2-2	-	CASSLETGELFF	TGCGCCAGCAGCCTCGAGACCGGGGAGCTGTTTTTT
-	TRBV25-1	TRBJ1-2	-	CASSSALYGYTF	TGTGCCAGCAGTTCCGCACTCTATGGCTACACCTTC
TRBD2	TRBV3-1/TRBV3-2	TRBJ2-7	few	CASSQFSSGSSEQYF	TGTGCCAGCAGCCAATTCTCCAGCGGGAGTTCCGAGCAGTACTTC
-	TRBV5-1	TRBJ2-3	-	CASSLRGTGDTQYF	TGCGCCAGCAGCTTGCGGGGTACGGGAGATACGCAGTATTTT
-	TRBV4-1	TRBJ2-5	-	CASSKGGTFQETQYF	TGCGCCAGCAGTAAGGGGGGGACGTTCCAAGAGACCCAGTACTTC
TRBD1	TRBV19	TRBJ1-5	-	CASSTRTGAGRSNQPQHF	TGTGCCAGTAGTACCCGGACAGGGGCCGGGAGAAGCAATCAGCCCCAGCATTTT